This T cell receptor (beta chain) is drawn from a study of blood T cell repertoires in COVID-19. For the study at large: T cells, B-cell-depleted T cells, or PBMCs supplied cDNA or gDNA.

Original methodology: Counts of nucleated cells, estimated from reference gene primer amplification, were obtained. This table comes from immunoSEQ multiplex PCR, and its TCRdb copy is limited to in-frame clones, with some not included. V, J and clone size are those of that table, while D and trimming were read from the DNA. The sample has 200,000 to 300,000 clones, approximately 90% seen once. Trimming removed 2 bases from V and 2 bases from J; junction bases left unmatched: 4. This CDR3 spans 16 amino acids. CDR1 KGHSH and CDR2 LQKENI come from the germline V gene. Material: peripheral blood. The receptor was isolated from a woman in her forties with acute or convalescent COVID-19. J is TRBJ2-3 and V is TRBV18, with 10 bases lining up with TRBD2. CDR3 sequence: CASSPALAGITDTQYF. CDR3 sequence (DNA): TGTGCCAGCTCACCAGCACTAGCGGGGATCACAGATACGCAGTATTTT.